A selection of T cell receptor beta chains follows, all from one sample in a study of brain T cells in children with intractable seizures. TCRdb's table, derived via immunoSEQ multiplex PCR, lists solely in-frame clones and lacks some. The data hold 110,000 or so clones, with 94% observed a single time. This material consisted of peripheral blood, taken at surgery. The receptors shown here come from a boy in the first two years of life with hemimegalencephaly and intractable seizures. Each CDR3 is given with its conserved first and last residue. The D gene is left open where the match is weak. Clone size, where shown, is once, few, many, or a class for clones that have expanded.

j_gene | d_gene | abundance | v_gene | CDR3aa | CDR3nt
TRBJ2-3 | NA | NA | TRBV10-3 | CAISQLASDTQYF | TGTGCCATCAGTCAACTAGCTTCTGATACGCAGTATTTT
TRBJ1-5 | NA | NA | TRBV13 | CASSSSRDTRNQPQHF | TGTGCCAGCAGCTCCTCCCGGGACACCAGAAATCAGCCCCAGCATTTT
TRBJ2-5 | TRBD2 | NA | TRBV24-1 | CATSDLLAGETQYF | TGTGCCACCAGTGATTTACTAGCGGGAGAGACCCAGTACTTC
TRBJ1-3 | NA | NA | TRBV5-1 | CASSWGTGNSGNTIYF | TGCGCCAGCAGCTGGGGTACCGGCAACTCTGGAAACACCATATATTTT
TRBJ1-1 | TRBD1 | NA | TRBV6-1 | CASSGRHRGSWSTEAFF | TGTGCCAGCAGTGGGCGTCACAGGGGAAGTTGGAGCACTGAAGCTTTCTTT
TRBJ2-1 | NA | NA | TRBV12-2 | CASQWTGLSYNEQFF | TGTGCAAGTCAGTGGACAGGCCTCTCCTACAATGAGCAGTTCTTC
TRBJ1-5 | NA | NA | TRBV7-9 | CASSLQSNQPQHF | TGTGCCAGCAGCTTACAAAGCAATCAGCCCCAGCATTTT
TRBJ2-5 | NA | NA | TRBV6-2/TRBV6-3 | CASSYGGETQYF | TGTGCCAGCAGTTACGGGGGAGAGACCCAGTACTTC
TRBJ2-1 | TRBD1 | NA | TRBV25-1 | CASSDLGTGHNEQFF | TGTGCCAGCAGTGACCTCGGGACAGGGCACAATGAGCAGTTCTTC
TRBJ2-2 | TRBD1 | NA | TRBV6-5 | CASSYSRGRTGELFF | TGTGCCAGCAGTTACTCGAGGGGGCGAACCGGGGAGCTGTTTTTT
TRBJ2-5 | NA | NA | TRBV6-5 | CASRVGLGGETQYF | TGTGCCAGCAGGGTGGGGCTAGGGGGTGAGACCCAGTACTTC
TRBJ2-7 | TRBD2 | NA | TRBV5-4 | CASSLWGAGLAGTNSYEQYF | TGTGCCAGCAGCTTGTGGGGGGCGGGACTAGCGGGAACAAACTCCTACGAGCAGTACTTC
TRBJ2-7 | NA | NA | TRBV4-1 | CASSQVSGYRSSYEQYF | TGCGCCAGCAGCCAAGTTAGTGGCTACCGAAGCTCCTACGAGCAGTACTTC
TRBJ2-7 | NA | NA | TRBV7-2 | CASRRLISYEQYF | TGTGCCAGCAGACGCCTGATCTCCTACGAGCAGTACTTC
TRBJ2-7 | TRBD1 | once | TRBV9 | CASSVGMGGTGAYEQYF | TGTGCCAGCAGCGTAGGAATGGGCGGGACAGGGGCCTACGAGCAGTACTTC
TRBJ1-2 | TRBD1 | NA | TRBV28 | CASSFATGTGHSYGYTF | TGTGCCAGCAGTTTCGCCACCGGGACAGGCCACTCCTATGGCTACACCTTC
TRBJ1-2 | NA | NA | TRBV2 | CASSGGVQDSDNYGYTF | TGTGCCAGCAGTGGGGGGGTTCAGGACAGCGATAACTATGGCTACACCTTC
TRBJ2-1 | TRBD2 | NA | TRBV5-1 | CASSSSGRANEQFF | TGCGCCAGCAGCTCTAGCGGGAGGGCCAATGAGCAGTTCTTC
TRBJ2-7 | TRBD2 | NA | TRBV27 | CASSRTSGYSYEQYF | TGTGCCAGCAGCCGGACTAGCGGGTACTCCTACGAGCAGTACTTC
TRBJ2-7 | NA | once | TRBV11-3 | CASSLESGSLYEQYF | TGTGCCAGCAGCTTAGAGAGCGGCTCCCTCTACGAGCAGTACTTC
TRBJ2-1 | TRBD2 | NA | TRBV27 | CASSLILAGGNEQFF | TGTGCCAGCAGTTTAATACTAGCGGGAGGTAATGAGCAGTTCTTC
TRBJ1-1 | NA | NA | TRBV9 | CASSVGSEAFF | TGTGCCAGCAGCGTAGGGTCAGAAGCTTTCTTT
TRBJ2-7 | NA | once | TRBV5-1 | CASSLAGGTYEQYF | TGCGCCAGCAGCTTGGCGGGCGGAACCTACGAGCAGTACTTC
TRBJ1-1 | TRBD1 | NA | TRBV2 | CASRRGDRRNTEAFF | TGTGCCAGCCGGCGCGGGGACAGGCGGAACACTGAAGCTTTCTTT
TRBJ2-7 | TRBD2 | NA | TRBV19 | CASSPGTSYEQYF | TGTGCCAGTAGTCCCGGGACTAGCTACGAGCAGTACTTC
TRBJ2-5 | TRBD2 | few | TRBV20-1 | CSASRAGEAETQYF | TGCAGTGCTAGTAGGGCGGGAGAGGCAGAGACCCAGTACTTC
TRBJ1-2 | TRBD1 | NA | TRBV3-1/TRBV3-2 | CASSQPGSKGGAYGYTF | TGTGCCAGCAGCCAACCAGGTTCGAAAGGGGGCGCCTATGGCTACACCTTC
TRBJ1-1 | NA | once | TRBV20-1 | CSDPTREVAFF | TGCAGTGACCCCACCCGGGAGGTAGCTTTCTTT
TRBJ1-5 | NA | NA | TRBV10-1 | CASSDRGNQPQHF | TGCGCCAGCAGTGACAGGGGCAATCAGCCCCAGCATTTT
TRBJ1-1 | NA | NA | TRBV7-2 | CASSSRGEATEAFF | TGTGCCAGCAGCTCTCGGGGGGAGGCCACTGAAGCTTTCTTT
TRBJ2-1 | NA | NA | TRBV24-1 | CATSDLQNAVVNEQFF | TGTGCCACCAGTGATTTGCAAAACGCGGTGGTGAATGAGCAGTTCTTC
TRBJ2-7 | NA | NA | TRBV5-5 | CASSLVAGRTYEQYF | TGTGCCAGCAGCTTGGTGGCAGGGAGAACCTACGAGCAGTACTTC
TRBJ1-2 | NA | NA | TRBV7-9 | CASSLAPDGNYGYTF | TGTGCCAGCAGCTTAGCCCCTGACGGGAACTATGGCTACACCTTC
TRBJ1-6 | NA | once | TRBV7-3 | CASSPSPGVSPLHF | TGTGCCAGCAGTCCAAGCCCGGGAGTATCACCCCTCCACTTT
TRBJ2-3 | TRBD2 | NA | TRBV13 | CASSGHTGTNTDTQYF | TGTGCCAGCAGCGGTCACACCGGGACTAACACAGATACGCAGTATTTT
TRBJ2-1 | TRBD2 | NA | TRBV6-5 | CASSRLAGGNEQFF | TGTGCCAGCAGTAGACTAGCGGGGGGCAATGAGCAGTTCTTC
TRBJ1-2 | NA | NA | TRBV5-1 | CASSFSPGAYGYTF | TGCGCCAGCAGCTTTTCCCCGGGAGCCTATGGCTACACCTTC
TRBJ1-6 | TRBD1 | NA | TRBV7-2 | CASSLVPGGNSPLHF | TGTGCCAGCAGCTTAGTGCCAGGGGGCAATTCACCCCTCCACTTT
TRBJ2-1 | TRBD2 | NA | TRBV6-5 | CASSYRASGNHNEQFF | TGTGCCAGCAGTTACCGCGCTAGCGGGAACCACAATGAGCAGTTCTTC
TRBJ1-2 | NA | once | TRBV6-5 | CASSHGGERGGYTF | TGTGCCAGCAGTCACGGAGGGGAGAGGGGCGGCTACACCTTC
TRBJ2-1 | NA | NA | TRBV2 | CASKLDLRPDEQFF | TGTGCCAGCAAGTTGGACCTCAGGCCGGATGAGCAGTTCTTC
TRBJ2-5 | TRBD1 | NA | TRBV11-2 | CASSNRGWQETQYF | TGTGCCAGCAGCAACAGGGGGTGGCAAGAGACCCAGTACTTC
TRBJ2-5 | TRBD2 | NA | TRBV5-1 | CASSWKLAGMGETQYF | TGCGCCAGCAGCTGGAAACTAGCGGGAATGGGGGAGACCCAGTACTTC
TRBJ2-1 | TRBD2 | NA | TRBV9 | CASSVNHASGNYNEQFF | TGTGCCAGCAGCGTAAACCACGCGAGCGGGAACTACAATGAGCAGTTCTTC
TRBJ2-7 | TRBD2 | NA | TRBV5-6 | CASSRLAGGPSVQYF | TGTGCCAGCAGCCGACTAGCGGGAGGGCCCTCAGTGCAGTACTTC
TRBJ2-6 | NA | NA | TRBV5-1 | CASSLGGQSTVLTF | TGCGCCAGCAGCTTGGGTGGACAGAGCACCGTCCTGACTTTC
TRBJ1-2 | NA | NA | TRBV19 | CASTSGVGNYGYTF | TGTGCCAGTACCTCGGGAGTTGGTAACTATGGCTACACCTTC
TRBJ2-2 | NA | NA | TRBV7-9 | CASSPSASTNTGELFF | TGTGCCAGCAGCCCATCGGCGTCCACGAACACCGGGGAGCTGTTTTTT
TRBJ1-2 | NA | NA | TRBV7-9 | CASSFTEYGYTF | TGTGCCAGCAGCTTCACGGAATATGGCTACACCTTC
TRBJ2-5 | NA | once | TRBV5-5 | CASSPVVWTLQETQYF | TGTGCCAGCAGCCCCGTCGTTTGGACTCTCCAAGAGACCCAGTACTTC
TRBJ2-1 | TRBD2 | NA | TRBV4-2 | CASSQVQGTSGSLKYRNEQFF | TGTGCCAGCAGCCAAGTTCAAGGGACTAGCGGGAGTTTAAAGTATCGCAATGAGCAGTTCTTC
TRBJ2-1 | NA | NA | TRBV10-3 | CAISATGEAARGPHYNEQFF | TGTGCCATCAGCGCTACAGGTGAGGCCGCCCGCGGCCCCCACTACAATGAGCAGTTCTTC
TRBJ2-7 | TRBD2 | NA | TRBV28 | CASSTPGGWGLDYEQYF | TGTGCCAGCAGTACCCCGGGGGGTTGGGGCCTGGACTACGAGCAGTACTTC
TRBJ1-2 | TRBD1 | NA | TRBV6-2/TRBV6-3 | CASSYSMGQGIYGYTF | TGTGCCAGCAGTTACTCGATGGGACAGGGGATATATGGCTACACCTTC
TRBJ2-3 | NA | NA | TRBV3-1/TRBV3-2 | CASSIRGSLSDTQYF | TGTGCCAGCAGCATCCGGGGCAGTCTTTCAGATACGCAGTATTTT
TRBJ1-2 | NA | NA | TRBV23-1 | CASKNRKTGRDYGYTF | TGCGCCAGCAAAAACCGTAAGACAGGTAGGGACTATGGCTACACCTTC